This T cell receptor beta chain was identified during a study of blood T cell repertoires in COVID-19. The table came from immunoSEQ multiplex PCR; TCRdb's copy has only in-frame clones and leaves some out. This table holds about 400,000 clones, roughly 89% found once. Germline V lookup: CDR1 MNHEY, CDR2 SVGAGI. This CDR3 spans 13 amino acids. V lost 2 bases to trimming and J lost 6 bases, with 8 bases between them. This clone was seen once. The sequenced material came from peripheral blood. The chain carries TRBV6-5 and TRBJ1-5, with D possibly matching TRBD1 (6 bases). The receptor comes from a woman aged 30 to 39 with active or convalescent COVID-19. This CDR3 reads CASSYRGAQPQHF. The CDR3 nucleotides are TGTGCCAGCAGTTACCGGGGGGCTCAGCCCCAGCATTTT.